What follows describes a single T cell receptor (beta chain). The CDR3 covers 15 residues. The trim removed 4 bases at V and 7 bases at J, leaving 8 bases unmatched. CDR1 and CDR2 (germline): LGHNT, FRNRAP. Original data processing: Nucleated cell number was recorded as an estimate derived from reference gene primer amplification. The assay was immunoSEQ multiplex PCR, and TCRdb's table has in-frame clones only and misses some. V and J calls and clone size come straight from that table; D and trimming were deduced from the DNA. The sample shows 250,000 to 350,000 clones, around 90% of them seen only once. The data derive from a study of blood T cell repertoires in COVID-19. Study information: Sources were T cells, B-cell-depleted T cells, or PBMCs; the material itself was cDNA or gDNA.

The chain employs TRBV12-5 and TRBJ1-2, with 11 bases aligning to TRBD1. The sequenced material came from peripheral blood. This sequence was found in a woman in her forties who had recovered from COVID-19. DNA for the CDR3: TGTGCTAGTGGTTGGACACCGGGACAGGGGGGTGGCTACACCTTC. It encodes CASGWTPGQGGGYTF.